This T cell receptor beta chain was found in a study of shared clonotypes between healthy human individuals. Whole-study results and caveats: Enrolling few donors narrowed the genetic and exposure-history diversity that was represented.

For this clone: Antigen specificity is unknown.

Genomic DNA of every subset was divided equally among multiple immunoSEQ plates. Produced via immunoSEQ multiplex PCR; TCRdb's table is partial and in-frame only. The data show approximately 2.3 million clones, approximately 93% seen once. A split of CD4+ cells into CD45RA+ naive and CD45RA-negative memory subsets was performed. The specimen sequenced was naive CD4+ T cells from PBMCs. The sample's subset: CD45RA+ positively selected. This clonotype originated in a young man in good health. Some clones in this sample may be carry-over from other donors' samples.

The DNA for the CDR3 is TGTGCCACCTCTGCGGCGGTGAACACTGAAGCTTTCTTT. It is translated as CATSAAVNTEAFF. The genes are TRBV9 and TRBJ1-1; D gene ambiguous. The germline gives CDR1 SGDLS, CDR2 YYNGEE. The V end was cut by 9 bases, the J end by 0 bases, with 12 bases between. There are 13 residues in the CDR3.